The next 13 T cell receptor beta chains were all read from a single sample in a study of regulatory T cells in long-lasting Graves disease. Time point in this sample: persistent/refractory GD, antithyroid drugs over 5 years with positive TRAb. Extracted PBMC RNA gave rise to the TCR library. Construction of the TCR beta libraries employed iRepertoire HTBI primers in conjunction with Arm-PCR of CDR3 regions. TCRdb reprocessed the multiplex PCR reads via MiXCR and lists one record per CDR3 protein. This sample yields about 400,000 distinct CDR3 sequences, of which roughly 20% are seen a single time; around 20% belongs to the top ten. Sequencing used peripheral blood mononuclear cells (PBMCs), obtained when the disease was refractory, from a patient treated with antithyroid drugs. Receptors originate from a female donor with Graves disease.

The CDR3 DNA follows: TGTGCCAGCTTTCCCGGACAGGGGGGAGCTAACTATGGCTACACCTTC. It translates to CASFPGQGGANYGYTF. The chain has TRBV13 and TRBJ1-2, with 10 positions matching TRBD1. The germline CDR1 and CDR2 sequences are PRHDT and FYEKMQ (reference sequence). Trimming took 8 bases from V and 0 from J; bases not matched to a gene: 9. The CDR3 is made up of 16 amino acids.

CDR3 nucleotide sequence: TGCGCCAGCAGCTTGGTTGGAGGGATGAGGGAGAACACCGGGGAGCTGTTTTTT. Protein sequence: CASSLVGGMRENTGELFF. The chain is built from TRBV5-1 and TRBJ2-2, with D possibly TRBD2 on 6 matching bases. Germline V gives CDR1 SGHRS, CDR2 YFSETQ. V lost 0 bases, J lost 1 base, and 16 bases lay in between. The CDR3 extends over 18 amino acids.

This clonotype came up a few times. The chain combines TRBV20-1 with TRBJ2-5; 12 positions agree with TRBD2. The CDR3 has 18 residues. Germline CDR1 is DFQATT and CDR2 is SNEGSKA (reference sequence). V was pared by 1 base and J by 5 bases, with 14 bases of the junction left unmatched. CDR3 bases: TGCAGTGCTAGAGTTACTAGCGGGAGGTCCTGGGGGGGGGAGACCCAGTACTTC. This encodes CSARVTSGRSWGGETQYF.

V gene TRBV7-9 combines with J gene TRBJ1-2; tentatively, D is TRBD1 (5 bases). CDR1 and CDR2 from the germline V gene are SEHNR and FQNEAQ (reference sequence). Trimming removed 3 bases from V and 6 bases from J, with 17 bases in between. This CDR3 comprises 15 residues. The chain's CDR3 is CASSFQGATIDGYTF. CDR3 nucleotide sequence: TGTGCCAGCAGCTTTCAGGGTGCTACTATTGATGGCTACACCTTC.

The chain uses TRBV11-2 and TRBJ2-2; 10 positions match TRBD2. This CDR3 contains 16 residues. Germline assignment: CDR1 SGHAT and CDR2 FQNNGV. V gave up 4 bases and J gave up 3 bases; unmatched junction bases: 5. The CDR3 bases are TGTGCCAGCAGCTCTTTAGCGGGAGGTGACACCGGGGAGCTGTTTTTT. Translated, it gives CASSSLAGGDTGELFF.

This clonotype was counted at least ten times. V is TRBV2 and J is TRBJ1-1; 9 bases are a match to TRBD1. CDR1 SNHLY and CDR2 FYNNEI come from the germline V gene. The V and J ends lost 6 bases and 7 bases, in that order; junction bases with no gene match: 6. This CDR3 has 13 residues. CDR3: CASRQGASGEAFF. The CDR3 DNA reads as TGTGCCAGCAGACAGGGGGCGAGTGGTGAAGCTTTCTTT. The full variable domain, in which reference TRBV2 and TRBJ1-1 provide the parts outside the CDR3, is EPEVTQTPSHQVTQMGQEVILRCVPISNHLYFYWYRQILGQKVEFLVSFYNNEISEKSEIFDDQFSVERPDGSNFTLKIRSTKLEDSAMYFCASRQGASGEAFFGQGTRLTVV.

This clonotype occurred a few times. The chain carries TRBV27 and TRBJ1-1, with D uncertain. CDR1 MNHEY and CDR2 SMNVEV come from the germline V gene (reference sequence). Trimming shortened V by 0 bases and J by 4 bases, and 6 bases separated the two germline ends. The CDR3 runs to 13 residues. In DNA form, the CDR3 reads TGTGCCAGCAGTTTATCGCGGTCCACTGAAGCTTTCTTT. Its translation is CASSLSRSTEAFF.

The gene calls are TRBV7-9 and TRBJ2-5; no clear D gene. The CDR3 totals 16 residues. Deletions cut 5 bases from V and 0 bases from J, with 16 bases between. Germline assignment: CDR1 SEHNR and CDR2 FQNEAQ (reference sequence). The CDR3 here is CASSPLWESYQETQYF. In DNA form, the CDR3 reads TGTGCCAGCAGCCCCCTGTGGGAATCGTACCAAGAGACCCAGTACTTC.

In its sample, this clonotype was seen a few times. The chain has TRBV7-8 and TRBJ1-5; D is perhaps TRBD1 (6 bases). This CDR3 region has 15 residues. In germline, CDR1 is SGHVS, CDR2 FQNEAQ. Trimming stripped 4 bases from V and 9 bases from J, with 19 bases between. The CDR3 DNA reads TGTGCCAGCAGCTCCGGGACAAGCGGGGTATGGCCCCAGCATTTT. Its protein is CASSSGTSGVWPQHF.

This clonotype has at least ten counts. This chain links TRBV12-3 or TRBV12-4 with TRBJ1-2, with D maybe TRBD1 (6 bases). This CDR3 has 13 amino acids. The germline V and J ends were trimmed by 6 bases and 8 bases, with 16 bases remaining between them. The CDR3 DNA is TGTGCCAGCAGGGGGGGGCTGGATCTGGGCTACACCTTC. Its translation: CASRGGLDLGYTF.

This clonotype has at least ten counts. The chain combines TRBV5-1 with TRBJ2-2; D remains unclear. Trimming removed 4 bases from V and 3 bases from J, with 13 bases in between. Germline values: CDR1 SGHRS, CDR2 YFSETQ. This CDR3 spans 15 amino acids. In DNA, the CDR3 is TGCGCCAGCAGCAAATCGGTTTCGGACACCGGGGAGCTGTTTTTT. Its translation is CASSKSVSDTGELFF. Based on the CDR3 plus reference TRBV5-1 and TRBJ2-2, the full variable domain is KAGVTQTPRYLIKTRGQQVTLSCSPISGHRSVSWYQQTPGQGLQFLFEYFSETQRNKGNFPGRFSGRQFSNSRSEMNVSTLELGDSALYLCASSKSVSDTGELFFGEGSRLTVL.

This clonotype came up many times. V and J are TRBV19 and TRBJ1-1; D gene uncertain. The CDR3 contains 15 residues. CDR1 and CDR2 from the germline V gene are LNHDA and SQIVND (reference sequence). V lost 4 bases, J lost 1 base, and 13 bases lay in between. The CDR3 region is CASSTGSRQNTEAFF. CDR3 bases: TGTGCCAGTAGTACTGGTTCTAGACAGAACACTGAAGCTTTCTTT.

The chain uses TRBV29-1 and TRBJ1-1; D gene uncertain. CDR1 and CDR2 from the germline V gene are SQVTM and ANQGSEA. The V gene lost 7 bases and the J gene lost 4 bases, with 16 bases spanning the gap. CDR3 size: 13 residues. Here the CDR3 DNA reads TGCAGCGCTCGACGGTTTCTAGGCACTGAAGCTTTCTTT. Amino acid sequence: CSARRFLGTEAFF.